Reported below is one TCR beta chain. Germline CDR1 DFQATT, CDR2 SNEGSKA (reference sequence). V was pared by 3 bases and J by 6 bases, with 17 bases between. The CDR3 is made up of 15 amino acids. The source of the sample is a study of blood T cell repertoires in COVID-19. Clones were read by immunoSEQ multiplex PCR, and TCRdb kept only the in-frame ones, dropping some. The sample shows roughly 290,000 clones, around 90% of them seen only once. The origin of this receptor is a woman aged 18-29 years with acute COVID-19. The sequencing sample was made of PBMCs or T cells enriched from blood (not recorded which). The chain carries TRBV20-1 and TRBJ2-2, with a tentative D call TRBD1 (7 bases). CDR3 amino acids: CSASDQGGESGELFF. The CDR3 DNA reads TGCAGTGCTAGTGATCAGGGGGGAGAGTCCGGGGAGCTGTTTTTT.